This record looks at one T cell receptor (beta chain) sequence and its context. Its antigen is undetermined. These data originate in a study of radiation and T cells in renal cell carcinoma. The germline V gene has CDR1 MNHNS and CDR2 SASEGT. The CDR3 length is 14 residues. V lost 1 base and J lost 7, with 13 bases in between. Time point meaning: baseline pretreatment blood. Treatment of the sample: 15 Gy SBRT to primary tumor, nephrectomy 4 weeks later. TCRdb's table, derived via immunoSEQ multiplex PCR, lists solely in-frame clones and lacks some. Of about 88,000 clones in the sample, around 88% were seen once. Study-level points and caveats: Top tumor clonotypes rose in blood 2 weeks post-radiation, then contracted.

The chain employs TRBV6-1 and TRBJ2-5, with D possibly matching TRBD1 (6 bases). The clonotype comes from a man aged 50 to 60 with renal cell carcinoma. Sequencing used blood, obtained from a patient whose treatment included radiotherapy and nephrectomy. The CDR3, as DNA: TGTGCCAGCAGTGAAGGCAGGGGTTGGGGGACCCAGTACTTC. Its translation: CASSEGRGWGTQYF.